This TCR beta chain was recorded in a study of patients and donors after allogeneic stem cell transplantation. TCRdb analysed the RT-PCR reads with MiXCR anew, one entry per CDR3 protein. The repertoire consists of roughly 940,000 distinct CDR3 sequences, with roughly 18% occurring once and the leading ten covering 5% to 6.5%. This clonotype has just a few counts. Germline lookup yields CDR1 LGHDT and CDR2 YNNKEL (reference sequence). The junction had 7 bases not matched to a gene; V was cut back by 3 bases and J by 7 bases. CDR3 size: 16 residues. The sequence was collected from a human donor who was either an allogeneic HSCT recipient or a stem cell or donor lymphocyte infusion donor (not recorded which). It is not recorded whose cells these are; they may come from a transplant donor. The rearrangement joins TRBV3-1 to TRBJ2-1; 12 bases map to TRBD2. The sequencing sample was made of blood, either unsorted or a sorted T cell fraction (not recorded which). Here the CDR3 DNA reads TGTGCCAGCAGCCATCGACTAGCGGGAGTTCAAAATGAGCAGTTCTTC. Translation: CASSHRLAGVQNEQFF.